The 15 T cell receptor beta chains presented below share a single source sample, sequenced in a study of cytomegalovirus exposure and HLA in healthy donors. Primers for the PCR totalled 60 Vbeta and 13 Jbeta. Sequencing was performed with immunoSEQ multiplex PCR; in TCRdb, only in-frame clones are kept and a portion is missing. Counted here are some 140,000 clones, approximately 85% occurring once; the ten biggest clones make up around 7.8%. What was sequenced was PBMCs. These receptors were obtained from a woman in her 50s in good health and CMV-seropositive.

This rearrangement joins TRBV15 to TRBJ1-4; a possible D gene is TRBD1 (6 bases). V gave up 2 bases and J gave up 5 bases, with 15 bases separating them. The germline V gene encodes CDR1 LNHNV and CDR2 YYDKDF (reference sequence). The CDR3 spans 16 residues. The CDR3 is CATSRSRGGPNEKLFF. CDR3 sequence (DNA): TGTGCCACCAGCAGATCACGGGGGGGCCCGAATGAAAAACTGTTTTTT.

V usage is TRBV21-1 and J usage is TRBJ2-7; TRBD2 is the table's D call, not checked against the DNA. TRBV21-1 is noted as a pseudogene. This CDR3 spans 15 amino acids. Written as DNA, the CDR3 is TGTGCCAGCAGAGAATCCTTAACGAGCTCCTACGAGCAGTACTTC. Translation gives CASRESLTSSYEQYF.

In its sample, this clone was seen once. V and J are TRBV5-6 and TRBJ1-2; tentative D call: TRBD1 (5 bases). The CDR3 is 14 residues long. The germline gives CDR1 SGHDT, CDR2 YYEEEE. Deletions cut 4 bases from V and 4 bases from J, with 14 bases between. CDR3 sequence: CASSRKTALYGYTF. CDR3 nucleotides: TGTGCCAGCAGCAGAAAGACAGCTCTCTATGGCTACACCTTC. Together with reference TRBV5-6 and TRBJ1-2, the CDR3 gives the full variable domain: DAGVTQSPTHLIKTRGQQVTLRCSPKSGHDTVSWYQQALGQGPQFIFQYYEEEERQRGNFPDRFSGHQFPNYSSELNVNALLLGDSALYLCASSRKTALYGYTFGSGTRLTVV.

The sample holds one count of this clone. This chain uses TRBV19 with TRBJ1-5, with TRBD1 as a possible D gene (5 bases). There are 13 residues in the CDR3. The V end lost 7 bases, the J end lost 6 bases, and 13 bases lay between the germline ends. In germline, CDR1 is LNHDA, CDR2 SQIVND (reference sequence). Here the CDR3 DNA reads TGTGCCAGTACGCGAAGGGGAGGTCAGCCCCAGCATTTT. This gives the protein CASTRRGGQPQHF.

This chain connects TRBV6-5 to TRBJ2-1; perhaps TRBD2 as D (6 bases). From germline, CDR1 is MNHEY and CDR2 SVGAGI. Trimming took 0 bases from V and 8 from J, leaving 11 bases between them. The CDR3 consists of 14 residues. The CDR3 loop is CASSYSGGDDEQFF. The CDR3 DNA follows: TGTGCCAGCAGTTACTCAGGAGGGGATGATGAGCAGTTCTTC.

J is TRBJ2-7 and V is TRBV7-2; 9 positions match TRBD2. Germline V CDR1 and CDR2: SGHTA, FQGNSA. Trimming took 0 bases from V and 3 from J; bases not matched to a gene: 6. This CDR3 is 16 amino acids long. Written as DNA, the CDR3 is TGTGCCAGCAGCTTAGCTCGACTAGCGGCTAGCTACGAGCAGTACTTC. It encodes CASSLARLAASYEQYF.

Comments on this clone: An end of the junction differs from the germline gene, which may be a read error. This sample includes further DNA sequences coding for the same CDR3. V gene TRBV28 combines with J gene TRBJ2-7; 8 bases fit TRBD2. The germline CDR1 and CDR2 sequences are MDHEN and SYDVKM. The CDR3 is made up of 16 amino acids. CDR3 sequence: CASSLFATSVTYEQYF. The CDR3, as DNA: TGCGCCAGCAGTTTATTCGCGACTAGCGTGACCTACGAGCAGTACTTC.

J is TRBJ2-7 and V is TRBV28; maybe TRBD2 (5 bases). The germline V and J ends were trimmed by 3 bases and 4 bases, with 10 bases remaining between them. The germline gives CDR1 MDHEN, CDR2 SYDVKM. This CDR3 contains 13 residues. The chain's CDR3 is CASSLASSYEQYF. CDR3 nucleotide sequence: TGTGCCAGCAGTTTGGCTAGCTCGTACGAGCAGTACTTC.

The chain links TRBV4-3 to TRBJ2-1; 12 nucleotides align to TRBD2. The V segment lost 0 bases and the J segment 6 bases; nucleotides outside the gene matches: 6. The CDR3 loop spans 17 amino acids. Germline CDR1 is LGHNA and CDR2 is YSLEER. The CDR3 loop is CASSQDPPSGGANEQFF. CDR3 coding DNA: TGCGCCAGCAGCCAAGACCCCCCTAGCGGGGGGGCCAATGAGCAGTTCTTC.

The V and J genes are TRBV30 and TRBJ2-5, with TRBD2 matching over 7 bases. The CDR3 has 15 residues. Germline assignment: CDR1 GTSNPN and CDR2 SVGIG (reference sequence). Trimming took 1 base from V and 1 from J; bases not matched to a gene: 6. The CDR3 DNA reads as TGTGCCTGGAGTGGAGGGCGGGGGTCCCAAGAGACCCAGTACTTC. This encodes CAWSGGRGSQETQYF.

This chain links TRBV4-3 with TRBJ1-3; D perhaps matches TRBD1 (5 bases). This CDR3 region has 18 residues. The germline V and J ends were trimmed by 0 bases and 4 bases, with 19 bases remaining between them. Germline lookup yields CDR1 LGHNA and CDR2 YSLEER. The CDR3 DNA reads TGCGCCAGCAGCCAAGAACACACGGCGGGACTAAGAGGAAACACCATATATTTT. Amino acid sequence: CASSQEHTAGLRGNTIYF.

V is TRBV5-8 and J is TRBJ2-7; the D gene is possibly TRBD2 (5 bases). Trimming stripped 4 bases from V and 2 bases from J, with 13 bases between. This CDR3 has 14 amino acids. Germline V lookup: CDR1 SGHTS, CDR2 YDEGEE. CDR3 residues: CASSTLGVPYEQYF. The CDR3 region has the DNA TGTGCCAGCAGCACTCTCGGGGTCCCCTACGAGCAGTACTTC.

J is TRBJ2-3 and V is TRBV13, with 9 positions matching TRBD2. This CDR3 is 15 amino acids long. Germline loops: CDR1 PRHDT, CDR2 FYEKMQ (reference sequence). Unmatched junction bases numbered 6, after V lost 4 bases and J lost 4 bases. This chain's CDR3 is CASSSLAGDPDTQYF. Here the CDR3 DNA reads TGTGCCAGCAGCTCGTTAGCGGGGGATCCAGATACGCAGTATTTT.

This clone was picked up one time. The genes are TRBV11-3 and TRBJ1-3; D not certain. Germline CDR1 reads SGHNT; CDR2 reads YENEEA. The CDR3 spans 14 residues. The V end was cut by 9 bases, the J end by 0 bases, with 12 bases between. CDR3 sequence: CARVGSSSGNTIYF. The CDR3 coding sequence is TGTGCCAGGGTGGGGAGCAGCTCTGGAAACACCATATATTTT.

The chain links TRBV18 to TRBJ2-7, with 9 bases that match TRBD2. CDR1 and CDR2 (germline): KGHSH, LQKENI. CDR3 length: 12 residues. Trimming cost V 6 bases and J 7 bases; bases outside gene matches: 4. CDR3 sequence reads: CASSTAGGEQYF. The CDR3 nucleotides read TGTGCCAGCTCTACGGCGGGGGGGGAGCAGTACTTC.